The clone carrying this T cell receptor beta chain showed up just a few times. Its specificity is not known. A TCRbeta library incorporating unique molecular identifiers was prepared. TCRdb independently ran MiXCR on the PCR reads; one entry per CDR3 protein. Of about 580,000 distinct CDR3 sequences in the sample, roughly 23% are singletons; the top ten hold approximately 14%. This record comes from a study of T-cell reconstitution after alpha-beta-depleted transplantation in children. Study outcomes and limitations: The study traced high day-60 TCRbeta diversity in some patients to surviving recipient T cells and thymic progenitors. Once a year had passed after transplant, T-cell counts and diversity came mostly from newly produced T cells. Reported findings indicate that, about two months after transplant, alpha-beta T cells came from several hundred expanded clones, which were derived from non-depleted graft cells.

Germline values: CDR1 DFQATT, CDR2 SNEGSKA (reference sequence). The CDR3 runs 15 residues. J was trimmed by 3 bases and V by 4 bases; bases with no gene match: 7. The chain combines TRBV20-1 with TRBJ1-2; TRBD1 aligns across 11 bases. Sequencing was performed on PBMCs, mostly from graft donor cells, taken 360 days after TCRalphabeta/CD19-depleted stem cell transplant. The source is a boy in the first two years of life who had a stem cell transplant for acute myeloid leukemia, so the T cells may come from the graft donor. The CDR3 DNA reads TGCAGTGCTACCCTCGGACAGGGGGCGCACTATGGCTACACCTTC. Protein sequence: CSATLGQGAHYGYTF.